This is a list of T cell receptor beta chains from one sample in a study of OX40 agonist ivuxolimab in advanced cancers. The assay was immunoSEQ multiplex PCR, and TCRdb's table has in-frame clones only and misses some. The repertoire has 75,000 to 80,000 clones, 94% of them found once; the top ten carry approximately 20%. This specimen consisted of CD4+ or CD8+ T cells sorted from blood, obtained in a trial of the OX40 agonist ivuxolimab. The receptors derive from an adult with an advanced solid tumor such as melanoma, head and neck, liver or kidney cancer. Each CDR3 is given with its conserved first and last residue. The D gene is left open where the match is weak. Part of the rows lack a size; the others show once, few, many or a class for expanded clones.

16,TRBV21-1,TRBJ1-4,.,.,TGTGCCAGCAGCAGCGACCACAGGGCAACTAATGAAAAACTGTTTTTT,CASSSDHRATNEKLFF
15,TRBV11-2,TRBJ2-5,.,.,TGTGCCAGCAGCCCAAAAGCGGGCCCTCAAGAGACCCAGTACTTC,CASSPKAGPQETQYF
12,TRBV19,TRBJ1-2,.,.,TGTGCCAGTAGTATAAATCCCCCGGACCTCAACTTC,CASSINPPDLNF
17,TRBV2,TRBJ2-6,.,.,TGTGCCAGCATCCTCCCCGACGGGGGCCCTGGGGCCAACGTCCTGACTTTC,CASILPDGGPGANVLTF
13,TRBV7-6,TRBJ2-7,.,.,TGTGCCAGCAGCTTAGGGGGGGGCGGCGAGCAGTACTTC,CASSLGGGGEQYF
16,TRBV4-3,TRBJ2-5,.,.,TGCGCCAGCAGCCAAGATTCTGAGGGAGTTGGGCAGACCCAGTACTTC,CASSQDSEGVGQTQYF
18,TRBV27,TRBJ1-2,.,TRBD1,TGTGCCAGCAGTTTGAGTTTGGGTGGGACAGGCGGGACCTATGGCTACACCTTC,CASSLSLGGTGGTYGYTF
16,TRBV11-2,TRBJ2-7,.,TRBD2,TGTGCCAGCAGCCCGCCCCGGGCGGGAGCATACTACGAGCAGTACTTC,CASSPPRAGAYYEQYF
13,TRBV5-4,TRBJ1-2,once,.,TGTGCCAGCAGCGGCAGGGAGGACTATGGCTACACCTTC,CASSGREDYGYTF
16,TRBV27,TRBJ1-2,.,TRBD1,TGTGCCAGCAGGTGGCTCGGGACAGGGCTCGACTATGGCTACACCTTC,CASRWLGTGLDYGYTF
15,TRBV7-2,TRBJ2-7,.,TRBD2,TGTGCCAGCAGCTTAGGGGCGGGGGGCATTTACGAGCAGTACTTC,CASSLGAGGIYEQYF
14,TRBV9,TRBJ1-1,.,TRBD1,TGTGCCAGCAGCCCTGACAGGGAGTACACTGAAGCTTTCTTT,CASSPDREYTEAFF
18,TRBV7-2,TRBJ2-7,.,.,TGTGCCAGCAGCTTAGTGGGGGCGAGTATGGCAGGTCTGAACGAGCAGTACTTC,CASSLVGASMAGLNEQYF
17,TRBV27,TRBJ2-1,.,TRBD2,TGTGCCAGCAGTTTCTCCATGACTAGCGGGGGTTACAATGAGCAGTTCTTC,CASSFSMTSGGYNEQFF
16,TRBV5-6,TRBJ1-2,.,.,TGTGCCAGCGCGGGTCGCGGGACGGAACCTTACTATGGCTACACCTTC,CASAGRGTEPYYGYTF
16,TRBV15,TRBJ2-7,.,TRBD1,TGTGCCACCAGCAACCCACAGGGGAGAAACCCCTACGAGCAGTACTTC,CATSNPQGRNPYEQYF
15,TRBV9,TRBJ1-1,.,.,TGTGCCAGCAGCGTATCGACAGACTCGAACACTGAAGCTTTCTTT,CASSVSTDSNTEAFF
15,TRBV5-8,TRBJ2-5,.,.,TGTGCCAGCAGCCCAGGTTGGGACACCCAAGAGACCCAGTACTTC,CASSPGWDTQETQYF
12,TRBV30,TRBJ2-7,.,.,TGTGCCTGGAGCTTAGGGGCTTACGAGCAGTACTTC,CAWSLGAYEQYF
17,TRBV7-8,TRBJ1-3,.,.,TGTGCCAGCAGCTTAGGGTTGGGGGCCCACTCTGGAAACACCATATATTTT,CASSLGLGAHSGNTIYF
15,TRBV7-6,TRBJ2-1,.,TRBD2,TGTGCCAGCAGCCAAGCTAGCGGGGGGGCGAATGAGCAGTTCTTC,CASSQASGGANEQFF
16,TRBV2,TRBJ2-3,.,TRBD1,TGTGCCAGCAGTGAAGTAGGGACAGGGAAGACAGATACGCAGTATTTT,CASSEVGTGKTDTQYF
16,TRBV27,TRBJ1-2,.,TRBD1,TGTGCCAGCAGTTTACTTAATACAGGGGGCAGGAATGGCTACACCTTC,CASSLLNTGGRNGYTF